This T cell receptor (beta chain) stems from a study of metastatic and nonmetastatic thyroid tumors. In the original analysis: Clinicopathological groups of papillary thyroid cancer showed CDR3 differences that were used to build a distant-metastasis classifier. TCRdb reanalyzed the PCR reads via MiXCR. TCRdb's processing, not the authors' own work, is the source of the V and J calls. This table has approximately 42,000 clones, less than 25% appearing once. The CDR3 totals 16 residues. Germline V gene data show CDR1 as SGDLS and CDR2 as YYNGEE. The V gene end was trimmed by 4 bases and the J gene end by 4 bases; junction bases not matched to a gene: 6. This clone was observed at least ten times. All patients were treatment-naive before thyroid surgery.

The sequenced material came from tumor tissue. This receptor was taken from a female donor with papillary thyroid cancer or a benign thyroid nodule (not recorded which). Some clones in this sample may be carry-over from other donors' samples. The chain joins TRBV9 to TRBJ2-1; 12 nucleotides match TRBD2. CDR3 DNA sequence: TGTGCCAGCAGCCCCTACCTAGCGGGAGGGTACAATGAGCAGTTCTTC. The encoded protein is CASSPYLAGGYNEQFF.